The 10 T cell receptor beta chains in this list originate from one sample, sequenced in a study of T cell responses to AZD1222 COVID-19 vaccine. Libraries were prepared by immunoSEQ multiplex PCR; TCRdb keeps only in-frame clonotypes and omits some of them. This table holds roughly 80,000 clones, nearly 90% found once. Sequencing was performed on peripheral blood, taken on day 0 of MenACWY control vaccination. The receptors were sampled from an adult in good health.

The chain employs TRBV30 and TRBJ1-6, with D possibly TRBD1 on 6 matching bases. The germline V gene has CDR1 GTSNPN and CDR2 SVGIG (reference sequence). V was cut by 4 bases and J by 7 bases, with 14 bases left in between. The CDR3 consists of 14 residues. The CDR3 nucleotides are TGTGCCTGGATACCGACAGGTTCCAATTCACCCCTCCACTTT. This gives the protein CAWIPTGSNSPLHF.

In its sample, this clone was seen a few times. The chain uses TRBV13 and TRBJ1-3, with no clear D. The germline V gene encodes CDR1 PRHDT and CDR2 FYEKMQ (reference sequence). V was cut by 5 bases and J by 4 bases, with 18 bases left in between. The length of the CDR3 is 16 residues. In DNA form, the CDR3 reads TGTGCCAGCAGCACAAGACGGGCGGTCACGGGAAACACCATATATTTT. The encoded protein is CASSTRRAVTGNTIYF.

The table lists this clone with a count of one. This sequence joins TRBV19 and TRBJ2-3, with no clear D. Germline V gene sequence: CDR1 LNHDA, CDR2 SQIVND (reference sequence). Trimming removed 4 bases at V and 1 base at J, with 15 bases between. There are 16 residues in the CDR3. CDR3 nucleotides: TGTGCCAGTAGTACCCCAAAGGGAAAGGGCACAGATACGCAGTATTTT. It translates to CASSTPKGKGTDTQYF.

The chain recombines TRBV27 with TRBJ2-7; TRBD1 matches 7 bases. V was pared by 5 bases and J by 3 bases, with 7 bases of the junction left unmatched. There are 14 residues in the CDR3. The germline CDR1 and CDR2 sequences are MNHEY and SMNVEV (reference sequence). The CDR3 sequence: CASSNTGTDYEQYF. DNA for the CDR3: TGTGCCAGCAGTAACACCGGGACAGACTACGAGCAGTACTTC.

This clone was observed a single time. The genes are TRBV7-9 and TRBJ1-1; 10 bases map to TRBD1. Looked up from germline, CDR1 is SEHNR and CDR2 is FQNEAQ (reference sequence). The CDR3 is 14 residues long. The junction had 5 bases not matched to a gene; V was cut back by 5 bases and J by 5 bases. The CDR3, as DNA: TGTGCCAGCAGCGGACAGGGGGGAGGGACTGAAGCTTTCTTT. It is translated as CASSGQGGGTEAFF.

This clone was found once. The chain uses TRBV11-2 and TRBJ1-1; TRBD1 agrees at 8 bases. Germline CDR1 reads SGHAT; CDR2 reads FQNNGV. The junction had 5 bases not matched to a gene; V was cut back by 3 bases and J by 2 bases. The CDR3 loop spans 15 amino acids. The CDR3 region has the DNA TGTGCCAGCAGCTTGACAGGGGAAGGTAACACTGAAGCTTTCTTT. Its protein product is CASSLTGEGNTEAFF.

J is TRBJ1-2 and V is TRBV7-2; the D is unclear. CDR1 SGHTA and CDR2 FQGNSA come from the germline V gene. This CDR3 has 15 residues. V was pared by 7 bases and J by 5 bases, with 20 bases between. The CDR3 loop is CASTLQAAGLYGYTF. The CDR3 region has the DNA TGTGCCAGCACCCTTCAGGCTGCTGGGCTTTATGGCTACACCTTC.

The sample holds one count of this clone. The rearrangement links TRBV9 to TRBJ1-2; 7 bases map to TRBD1. The trim removed 3 bases at V and 5 bases at J, leaving 10 bases unmatched. The CDR3 length is 15 residues. CDR1 SGDLS and CDR2 YYNGEE come from the germline V gene. The CDR3 DNA is TGTGCCAGCAGCGCGACACAGGGGATGGTATATGGCTACACCTTC. Translated: CASSATQGMVYGYTF.

The rearrangement links TRBV19 to TRBJ2-2, with D hard to call. This CDR3 is 13 amino acids long. V dropped 3 bases and J dropped 6 bases, with 8 bases sitting between them. Germline-derived CDR1 and CDR2 are LNHDA and SQIVND (reference sequence). The CDR3 DNA is TGTGCCAGTAGTATTCGAGTGTCCGGGGAGCTGTTTTTT. As protein: CASSIRVSGELFF.

The chain has TRBV27 and TRBJ1-5; D is undetermined. Germline-derived CDR1 and CDR2 are MNHEY and SMNVEV (reference sequence). V was trimmed by 5 bases and J by 2 bases, leaving 10 bases between them. The CDR3 contains 14 residues. CDR3 loop: CASSPRLGNQPQHF. The CDR3 DNA is TGTGCCAGCAGTCCGCGACTCGGCAATCAGCCCCAGCATTTT.